This record looks at one TCR beta chain sequence and its context. Its binding antigen is unknown. Qualities for individual bases were not recorded, and no much larger clone is one base off. Trimmed from V: 1 base; trimmed from J: 4 bases; junction bases lacking a gene match: 9. The CDR3 spans 16 residues, from the cysteine through the phenylalanine. Only the CDR3 DNA stays, 48 bases, in frame from base 1. CDR1 and CDR2 were assigned from the germline V gene (reference sequence) as LGHDT and YNNKEL. Explained via the paper, the treatment or condition label denotes: allogeneic hematopoietic cell transplantation with graft depleted of TCRalphabeta T cells and CD19 B cells. The transplant recipients were children given TCRalphabeta/CD19-depleted allogeneic hematopoietic cell grafts. This record comes from a study of T-cell reconstitution after alpha-beta-depleted transplantation in children (dated by TCRdb to 2015 to 2016). Notes on the research overall: Using TCR repertoire profiling, the study quantitatively followed how T-cell immune reconstitution unfolded in children after TCRalphabeta/CD19-depleted allogeneic hematopoietic cell transplantation. The paper's findings and limits, for the study overall: Apparently early alphabetaT-cell count recovery about two months after transplant reportedly relied on only several hundred rapidly expanded clones derived from non-depleted graft cells. Hyperexpanded clone frequencies declined over subsequent months; after one year, T-cell counts and TCRbeta diversity were mostly attributed to newly produced T cells. In some patients, the high TCRbeta diversity seen at day 60 was put down to recipient T cells and intrathymic progenitors that had survived conditioning.

The receptor library was made with PCR. Sequencing was performed on an Illumina HiSeq 2500. Molecular barcoding was employed in the preparation of TCR libraries, with unique molecular identifiers being used to normalize TCRbeta repertoire quantification. TCRdb redid the processing of the public reads, applying fastp at Q25 and MiXCR, and retained in-frame beta chains. Each CDR3 protein appears once, grouped with its most common genes and DNA. The sample profile shows 500,000 to 600,000 distinct CDR3 sequences; 27% of them were found once. The ten largest clones take up about 35% of the sample. The V and J segments used are TRBV3-1 and TRBJ1-2; 7 bases in the middle match TRBD1. This clonotype was sampled from a boy less than two years old with Wiskott-Aldrich syndrome, due to receive a stem cell transplant. The sample consisted of PBMCs, taken before TCRalphabeta/CD19-depleted stem cell transplant. This receptor has the CDR3 CASSQAGTADLYGYTF. The base sequence is TGTGCCAGCAGCCAAGCCGGGACAGCGGATCTCTATGGCTACACCTTC.